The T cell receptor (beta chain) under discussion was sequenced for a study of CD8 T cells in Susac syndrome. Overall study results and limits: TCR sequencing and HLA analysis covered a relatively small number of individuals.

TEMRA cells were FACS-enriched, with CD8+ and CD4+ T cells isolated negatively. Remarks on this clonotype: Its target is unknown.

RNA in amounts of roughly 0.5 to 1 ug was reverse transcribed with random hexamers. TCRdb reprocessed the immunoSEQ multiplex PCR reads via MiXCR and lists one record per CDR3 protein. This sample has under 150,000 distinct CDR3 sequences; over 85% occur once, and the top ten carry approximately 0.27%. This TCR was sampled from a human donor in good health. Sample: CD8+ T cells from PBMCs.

The CDR3 region is CASSQEGAGQPQHF. DNA for the CDR3: TGCGCCAGCAGCCAAGAAGGGGCCGGACAGCCCCAGCATTTT. The chain combines TRBV4-3 with TRBJ1-5, with a tentative D call TRBD1 (5 bases). The V gene lost 0 bases and the J gene lost 7 bases, with 10 bases spanning the gap. The CDR3 is 14 residues long. Germline V gene sequence: CDR1 LGHNA, CDR2 YSLEER.